This TCR beta chain was sequenced during a study of T cell responses to AZD1222 COVID-19 vaccine. The J segment lost 7 bases and the V segment lost 3 bases, leaving 7 bases of the junction unmatched. The CDR3 length is 14 residues. Germline V lookup: CDR1 LGHDT, CDR2 YNNKEL (reference sequence). Generated by immunoSEQ multiplex PCR, the TCRdb table keeps only in-frame clones and is missing some. The repertoire holds about 140,000 clones, roughly 89% seen once, with around 8% in the top ten. This chain joins TRBV3-1 (or the pseudogene TRBV3-2) and TRBJ2-7; 9 bases line up with TRBD2. The source was peripheral blood, collected 28 days after the second dose of the MenACWY control vaccine. The receptor comes from an adult who received the MenACWY meningococcal vaccine as a control. The CDR3 sequence: CASSQTSGGGEQYF. In DNA, the CDR3 is TGTGCCAGCAGCCAGACTAGCGGAGGGGGAGAGCAGTACTTC.